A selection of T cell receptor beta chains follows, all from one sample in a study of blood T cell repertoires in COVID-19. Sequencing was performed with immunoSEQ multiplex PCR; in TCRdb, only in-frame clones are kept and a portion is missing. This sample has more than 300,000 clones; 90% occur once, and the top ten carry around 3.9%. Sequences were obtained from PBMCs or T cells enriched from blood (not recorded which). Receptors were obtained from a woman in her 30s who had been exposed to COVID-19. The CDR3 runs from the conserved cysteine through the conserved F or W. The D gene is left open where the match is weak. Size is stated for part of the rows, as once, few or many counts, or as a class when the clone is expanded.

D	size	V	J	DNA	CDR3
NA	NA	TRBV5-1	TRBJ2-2	TGCGCCAGCAGCTCGTCCTACACCGGGGAGCTGTTTTTT	CASSSSYTGELFF
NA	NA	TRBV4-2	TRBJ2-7	TGTGCCAGCAGCCAAGTCTCGGTTTCCTACGAGCAGTACTTC	CASSQVSVSYEQYF
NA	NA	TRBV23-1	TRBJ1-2	TGCGCCAGCAGCCGGAGGGCGTGGGCAGACTATAACTATGGCTACACCTTC	CASSRRAWADYNYGYTF
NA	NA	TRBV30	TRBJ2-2	TGTGCCTGGAGTGTACGGGCCAGGGTGAACACCGGGGAGCTGTTTTTT	CAWSVRARVNTGELFF
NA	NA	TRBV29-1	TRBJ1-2	TGCAGCGTTGTCCAGGGGCCGGATGGCTACACCTTC	CSVVQGPDGYTF
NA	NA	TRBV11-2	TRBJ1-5	TGTGCCAGCAGCTTAGCGGTTGGTGATCAGCCCCAGCATTTT	CASSLAVGDQPQHF
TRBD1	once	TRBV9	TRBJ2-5	TGTGCCAGCAGCCTGGGACAGCAAGAGACCCAGTACTTC	CASSLGQQETQYF
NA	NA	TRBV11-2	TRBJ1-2	TGTGCCAGCAGCTTAGGGGGCTCTAACTATGGCTACACCTTC	CASSLGGSNYGYTF
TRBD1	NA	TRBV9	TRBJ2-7	TGTGCCAGCAGCGGGACAGGGATTGAGCAGTACTTC	CASSGTGIEQYF
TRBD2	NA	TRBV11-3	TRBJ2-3	TGTGCCAGCAGCTTAAGAGCGGGGCTAAGCACAGATACGCAGTATTTT	CASSLRAGLSTDTQYF
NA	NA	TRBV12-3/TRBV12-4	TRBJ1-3	TGTGCCAGCAGTTTGGGGAGCACCATATATTTT	CASSLGSTIYF
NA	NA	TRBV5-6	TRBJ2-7	TGTGCCAGCAGCTTGATGGCAAGGAGCTCCTACGAGCAGTACTTC	CASSLMARSSYEQYF
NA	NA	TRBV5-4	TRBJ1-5	TGTGCCAGCAGCTTGGAATTGGGGGGGCCCCAGCATTTT	CASSLELGGPQHF
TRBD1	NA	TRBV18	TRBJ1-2	TGTGCCAGCTCTGCGGGGGGACAGGGATATGGCTACACCTTC	CASSAGGQGYGYTF
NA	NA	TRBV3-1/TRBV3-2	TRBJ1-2	TGTGCCAGCAGCCAAGCTGGAGTAGGATCCTCCTACACCTTC	CASSQAGVGSSYTF
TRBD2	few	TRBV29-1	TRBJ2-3	TGCAGCGCGGAAAAGGGGAGGGGCACAGATACGCAGTATTTT	CSAEKGRGTDTQYF
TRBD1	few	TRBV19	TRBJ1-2	TGTGCCAGTCAACCCGACAGGGCTTATGGCTACACCTTC	CASQPDRAYGYTF
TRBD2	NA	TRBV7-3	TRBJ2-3	TGTGCCAGCAGCCGCAGCGGGGGGGCGGTTCTGCAGTATTTT	CASSRSGGAVLQYF
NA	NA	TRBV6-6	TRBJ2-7	TGTGCCAGCAGTTACCAAACAGTACACTCCTACGAGCAGTACTTC	CASSYQTVHSYEQYF
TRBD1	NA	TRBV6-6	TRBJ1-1	TGTGCCAGCAGTCGTCCCGGGACAGGGGGCCGGAACACTGAAGCTTTCTTT	CASSRPGTGGRNTEAFF
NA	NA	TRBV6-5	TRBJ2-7	TGTGCCAGCCAAAGGGGCTTGGTACCCTACGAGCAGTACTTC	CASQRGLVPYEQYF
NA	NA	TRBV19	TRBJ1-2	TGTGCCAGTAGTATAGGGTCTCGGGGGAGCTACACCTTC	CASSIGSRGSYTF
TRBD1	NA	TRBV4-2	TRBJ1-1	TGTGCCAGCAGGCTGGACAGGGGGGGGACTTTCTTT	CASRLDRGGTFF